These 13 T cell receptor beta chains were sequenced from one sample in a study of response to subunit inactivated influenza vaccine. TCRdb reprocessed the RT-PCR reads with MiXCR, giving one entry per CDR3 protein. The sample shows 500,000 to 550,000 distinct CDR3 sequences, more than 7% of them seen only once. The source was PBMCs from blood, collected less than 30 months after vaccination. These receptors came from a man between 45 and 75 years old who received an inactivated influenza vaccine.

This clonotype was found many times. The chain joins TRBV20-1 to TRBJ1-1; weak D call: TRBD1 (5 bases). CDR1 and CDR2 from the germline V gene are DFQATT and SNEGSKA (reference sequence). Trimming shortened V by 3 bases and J by 7 bases, and 21 bases separated the two germline ends. This CDR3 region has 15 residues. In DNA, the CDR3 is TGCAGTGCTAGTGGGACTCGGGGGGGATGGGATGAAGCTTTCTTT. Its translation: CSASGTRGGWDEAFF.

The V and J genes are TRBV7-2 and TRBJ2-7; 11 bases match TRBD2. The CDR3 loop spans 17 amino acids. The J segment lost 0 bases and the V segment lost 3 bases, leaving 7 bases of the junction unmatched. From germline, CDR1 is SGHTA and CDR2 FQGNSA. The CDR3 loop is CASSFALAGGSSYEQYF. Here the CDR3 DNA reads TGTGCCAGCAGCTTCGCCCTAGCGGGGGGCAGCTCCTACGAGCAGTACTTC.

This clonotype was counted at least ten times. This sequence joins TRBV11-1 and TRBJ2-1; 12 bases are a match to TRBD2. The CDR3 loop spans 18 amino acids. The junction had 15 bases not matched to a gene; V was cut back by 2 bases and J by 10 bases. CDR1 and CDR2 (germline): SGHAT, FQDESV (reference sequence). The CDR3 bases are TGTGCCAGCAGCTTACCCTTCAGACTAGCGGGGGAACAGGGGGAGCAGTTCTTC. It translates to CASSLPFRLAGEQGEQFF.

This clonotype occurred a few times. The CDR3 protein is CASSSGLEGTDTQYF. The CDR3 DNA reads as TGTGCCAGCAGCTCCGGACTAGAGGGTACAGATACGCAGTATTTT. The chain has TRBV7-9 and TRBJ2-3; 7 positions match TRBD2. Trimming cost V 4 bases and J 3 bases; bases outside gene matches: 7. Germline V CDR1 and CDR2: SEHNR, FQNEAQ (reference sequence). This CDR3 comprises 15 residues.

This clonotype was counted many times. The chain carries TRBV3-1 and TRBJ2-7, with D tentatively TRBD1 (5 bases). The CDR3 has 13 residues. From germline, CDR1 is LGHDT and CDR2 YNNKEL (reference sequence). Trimming took 2 bases from V and 6 from J, leaving 11 bases between them. The DNA of the CDR3 is TGTGCCAGCAGCCAAAGACAGTCATCCGAGCAGTACTTC. Amino acids: CASSQRQSSEQYF.

V and J are TRBV2 and TRBJ1-5; D may be TRBD1 (5 bases). Germline assignment: CDR1 SNHLY and CDR2 FYNNEI. V was shortened by 4 bases and J by 4 bases, with 11 bases between the two germline ends. The CDR3 loop spans 14 amino acids. CDR3 protein: CASSGWRTNQPQHF. In DNA, the CDR3 is TGTGCCAGCAGTGGTTGGAGGACAAATCAGCCCCAGCATTTT.

V is TRBV6-4 and J is TRBJ1-1; tentative D call: TRBD1 (6 bases). The CDR3 has 14 residues. CDR1 and CDR2 (germline): MRHNA, SNTAGT. V was shortened by 3 bases and J by 4 bases, with 12 bases between the two germline ends. As DNA, the CDR3 is TGTGCCAGCAGTGAGATGGGGGCGAGCACTGAAGCTTTCTTT. Protein product: CASSEMGASTEAFF.

The sample holds many counts of this clonotype. The chain's CDR3 is CASSSQPQVPEQFF. The CDR3 DNA is TGTGCCAGCAGTTCCCAACCCCAGGTCCCTGAGCAGTTCTTC. V and J are TRBV27 and TRBJ2-1; no clear D. V lost 4 bases and J lost 9, with 16 bases in between. Germline V lookup: CDR1 MNHEY, CDR2 SMNVEV (reference sequence). The CDR3 is 14 residues long.

This clonotype was seen only a few times. The chain uses TRBV6-5 and TRBJ2-7; D is possibly TRBD2 (5 bases). The length of the CDR3 is 16 residues. Germline V gene data show CDR1 as MNHEY and CDR2 as SVGAGI. V was clipped by 0 bases and J by 6 bases, with 18 bases between them. The chain's CDR3 is CASSYSTGNTKSEQYF. Written as DNA, the CDR3 is TGTGCCAGCAGTTACTCGACGGGGAATACAAAGTCCGAGCAGTACTTC.

The V and J genes are TRBV6-2 or TRBV6-3 and TRBJ1-1; 7 nucleotides match TRBD1. Germline trimming cut 5 bases from V and 8 bases from J; bases unmatched to any gene: 8. CDR3 length equals 13 residues. Germline V lookup: CDR1 MNHEY, CDR2 SVGEGT. The CDR3 is CASSHPGQLEAFF. The CDR3 coding sequence is TGTGCCAGCAGTCACCCGGGACAGCTCGAAGCTTTCTTT.

This clonotype came up a few times. This chain uses TRBV6-1 with TRBJ2-7, with 8 bases lining up with TRBD2. V lost 6 bases, J lost 9 bases, and 10 bases stayed unmatched. The germline V gene encodes CDR1 MNHNS and CDR2 SASEGT. This CDR3 comprises 13 residues. The CDR3 protein is CASSSDGGARQYF. The CDR3 nucleotides are TGTGCCAGCAGCTCTGACGGGGGGGCGCGGCAGTACTTC.

This clonotype was observed many times. V is TRBV20-1 and J is TRBJ2-1; perhaps TRBD1 as D (6 bases). CDR3 length: 12 residues. Per germline, CDR1 DFQATT and CDR2 SNEGSKA (reference sequence). With 3 bases removed from V and 8 bases from J, the gap between germline ends came to 11 bases. This CDR3 reads CSARTGQHEQFF. CDR3 sequence (DNA): TGCAGTGCTAGGACCGGACAGCATGAGCAGTTCTTC.

The chain joins TRBV6-2 or TRBV6-3 to TRBJ2-2, with a possible D match to TRBD1 (7 bases). V was trimmed by 4 bases and J by 1 base, leaving 25 bases between them. The CDR3 runs to 20 residues. The germline gives CDR1 MNHEY, CDR2 SVGEGT. The CDR3 here is CASSFYYEGAIAENTGELFF. The CDR3 DNA sequence: TGTGCCAGCAGTTTTTATTATGAGGGGGCCATAGCGGAGAACACCGGGGAGCTGTTTTTT.